The present TCR beta chain was sequenced within a study of OX40 agonist ivuxolimab in advanced cancers. Turning to the study itself: Ivuxolimab, an agonist antibody against OX40 (CD134), was given to patients. Among those enrolled, mean age was approximately 62 years (range about 20 to 79) and less than 90% were male. In this trial design, patients received ivuxolimab intravenously at 0.01 to 10 mg/kg every 2 weeks. Whole-study findings and limits: Researchers report that CD8+ T cells had, on average, more expanded clones than CD4+.

The CDR3 spans 15 residues. The ends were cut back, 0 bases at V and 5 bases at J, with 15 bases in the middle. CDR1 and CDR2 from the germline V gene are SGHRS and YFSETQ. Remarks on this clone: The antigen remains unidentified.

Sequencing used immunoSEQ multiplex PCR; TCRdb keeps in-frame clones, though not all of them. The sample includes 90,000 to 100,000 clones, approximately 85% of them seen just once. This chain connects TRBV5-1 to TRBJ2-7; weak D call: TRBD1 (6 bases). The TCR was taken from an adult with an advanced solid tumor such as melanoma, head and neck, liver or kidney cancer. The material was CD4+ or CD8+ T cells sorted from blood, obtained in a trial of the OX40 agonist ivuxolimab. CDR3 sequence reads: CASSLEGTQYNEQYF. DNA of the CDR3: TGCGCCAGCAGCTTGGAAGGGACACAGTATAACGAGCAGTACTTC.